The 28 T cell receptor beta chains presented below share a single source sample, sequenced in a study of T cell changes during pregnancy in multiple sclerosis. Sequencing used immunoSEQ multiplex PCR; TCRdb keeps in-frame clones, though not all of them. The sample lists about 34,000 clones; around nine tenths were seen once. Here the sequenced sample was CD8+ T cells from peripheral blood mononuclear cells, taken in the third trimester of pregnancy. The receptors come from a female donor with multiple sclerosis, enrolled in a pregnancy study.

A few counts support this clone. Within the sample, other DNA sequences also encode this same CDR3. This chain links TRBV27 with TRBJ1-4, with D unclear. Germline CDR1 reads MNHEY; CDR2 reads SMNVEV (reference sequence). This CDR3 comprises 13 residues. V lost 3 bases, J lost 5 bases, and 7 bases lay in between. As DNA, the CDR3 is TGTGCCAGCAGTTTTGGAGGGAATGAAAAACTGTTTTTT. Encoded protein: CASSFGGNEKLFF.

The chain joins TRBV7-6 to TRBJ2-7, with 9 bases aligning to TRBD1. Trimming cost V 3 bases and J 5 bases; bases outside gene matches: 5. The CDR3 length is 14 residues. Germline values: CDR1 SGHVS, CDR2 FNYEAQ. CDR3 loop: CASSLGTGHHEQYF. CDR3 DNA sequence: TGTGCCAGCAGCTTGGGGACAGGGCACCACGAGCAGTACTTC. Drawing the rest from reference TRBV7-6 and TRBJ2-7, the complete variable domain is GAGVSQSPRYKVTKRGQDVALRCDPISGHVSLYWYRQALGQGPEFLTYFNYEAQQDKSGLPNDRFSAERPEGSISTLTIQRTEQRDSAMYRCASSLGTGHHEQYFGPGTRLTVT.

V usage is TRBV7-2 and J usage is TRBJ2-7; TRBD1 is a possible D gene (6 bases). The germline V and J ends were trimmed by 5 bases and 0 bases, with 11 bases remaining between them. The germline CDR1 and CDR2 sequences are SGHTA and FQGNSA. The CDR3 consists of 14 residues. The CDR3 loop is CASSHRDNSYEQYF. Here the CDR3 DNA reads TGTGCCAGCAGCCACCGGGACAACTCCTACGAGCAGTACTTC.

The chain employs TRBV11-2 and TRBJ2-3, with a tentative D call TRBD2 (6 bases). The germline V and J ends were trimmed by 4 bases and 7 bases, with 15 bases remaining between them. This CDR3 region has 14 residues. The V gene's germline CDR1 is SGHAT and CDR2 FQNNGV. CDR3 loop: CASSSFPGAYTQYF. CDR3 nucleotides: TGTGCCAGCAGCTCATTCCCGGGAGCCTATACGCAGTATTTT.

V is TRBV6-5 and J is TRBJ2-1; 7 bases fit TRBD2. The CDR3 spans 14 residues. V lost 6 bases to trimming and J lost 6 bases; unmatched junction nucleotides: 8. Germline V gene lookup returns CDR1 MNHEY and CDR2 SVGAGI. The CDR3 coding sequence is TGTGCCAGCAGCCCTGGACTAGTAGGCAATGAGCAGTTCTTC. Its translation: CASSPGLVGNEQFF.

This sequence joins TRBV4-1 and TRBJ2-3, with 8 bases matching TRBD2. The CDR3 loop spans 17 amino acids. Germline V CDR1 and CDR2: MGHRA, YSYEKL. V dropped 0 bases and J dropped 5; count of bases not matched to a gene: 10. The CDR3 loop reads CASSQDYGGGWQDTQYF. In DNA, the CDR3 is TGCGCCAGCAGCCAAGATTACGGCGGGGGGTGGCAAGATACGCAGTATTTT.

The count of this clone is one. The chain recombines TRBV9 with TRBJ1-6; TRBD1 agrees at 10 bases. The V gene end was trimmed by 7 bases and the J gene end by 7 bases; junction bases not matched to a gene: 5. The CDR3 is 14 residues long. Per the germline V gene, CDR1 is SGDLS and CDR2 is YYNGEE. The CDR3 DNA reads as TGTGCCAGCGGGACAGGGGACCCAAATTCACCCCTCCACTTT. This gives the protein CASGTGDPNSPLHF.

This chain uses TRBV2 with TRBJ1-2; 9 bases match TRBD1. The CDR3 is 14 amino acids. V dropped 5 bases and J dropped 4; count of bases not matched to a gene: 5. CDR1 and CDR2 from the germline V gene are SNHLY and FYNNEI. The CDR3, as DNA: TGTGCCAGCAGTCAACCGGGACAGGGCTATGGCTACACCTTC. Residues: CASSQPGQGYGYTF.

The chain links TRBV5-1 to TRBJ2-2; TRBD2 matches at 8 bases. With 0 bases clipped from V and 7 bases from J, the junction kept 11 bases outside the gene matches. This CDR3 contains 17 residues. Germline V CDR1 and CDR2: SGHRS, YFSETQ. The CDR3, as DNA: TGCGCCAGCAGCTTGGCCGCGGTAGCGGGGTTCATCGGGGAGCTGTTTTTT. Its translation: CASSLAAVAGFIGELFF.

J is TRBJ2-2 and V is TRBV7-9; D call uncertain. V was pared by 2 bases and J by 5 bases, with 3 bases between. The CDR3 is 12 residues long. Germline CDR1 and CDR2: SEHNR and FQNEAQ (reference sequence). The CDR3 spells CASSLRTGELFF. CDR3 nucleotide sequence: TGTGCCAGCAGCTTACGGACCGGGGAGCTGTTTTTT. Combining the CDR3 with reference TRBV7-9 and TRBJ2-2 gives the whole variable domain DTGVSQNPRHKITKRGQNVTFRCDPISEHNRLYWYRQTLGQGPEFLTYFQNEAQLEKSRLLSDRFSAERPKGSFSTLEIQRTEQGDSAMYLCASSLRTGELFFGEGSRLTVL.

The chain couples TRBV7-2 to TRBJ2-7; 8 positions agree with TRBD2. Germline V gene sequence: CDR1 SGHTA, CDR2 FQGNSA. CDR3 length: 14 amino acids. The trim removed 4 bases at V and 2 bases at J, leaving 4 bases unmatched. The CDR3 reads CASSWGLGAYEQYF. The DNA of the CDR3 is TGTGCCAGCAGCTGGGGACTAGGAGCCTACGAGCAGTACTTC.

This chain links TRBV7-3 with TRBJ2-2; 7 bases align to TRBD2. CDR3 length equals 13 residues. The trim removed 2 bases at V and 6 bases at J, leaving 0 bases unmatched. From germline, CDR1 is SGHTA and CDR2 FQGTGA. Written as DNA, the CDR3 is TGTGCCAGCAGCTTAGGGGGGGCCGGGGAGCTGTTTTTT. Its protein product is CASSLGGAGELFF.

The gene calls are TRBV29-1 and TRBJ2-7; TRBD2 agrees at 8 bases. V shed 6 bases and J 3 bases; nucleotides not matched to a gene: 1. CDR3 length equals 11 residues. In germline, CDR1 is SQVTM, CDR2 ANQGSEA. The CDR3 region is CSVGGDYEQYF. The CDR3 nucleotides are TGCAGCGTCGGGGGGGACTACGAGCAGTACTTC.

The V and J genes are TRBV4-2 and TRBJ1-1, with a weak D call TRBD1 (5 bases). The germline V gene encodes CDR1 LGHNA and CDR2 YNFKEQ. This CDR3 is built from 15 residues. V was trimmed by 5 bases and J by 8 bases, leaving 21 bases between them. As DNA, the CDR3 is TGTGCCAGCAGCTCGCTGGAAGGGGCCGGTCCGGAAGCTTTCTTT. Protein: CASSSLEGAGPEAFF.

The genes are TRBV10-2 and TRBJ2-5, with D tentatively TRBD2 (5 bases). V shed 3 bases and J shed 5 bases, with 7 bases lying between them. CDR3 size: 12 residues. Per the germline V gene, CDR1 is WSHSY and CDR2 is SAAADI. The chain's CDR3 is CASSDLAETQYF. The CDR3 DNA follows: TGCGCCAGCAGTGATCTAGCTGAGACCCAGTACTTC.

This chain connects TRBV2 to TRBJ1-2; 8 bases align to TRBD1. Germline V gene lookup returns CDR1 SNHLY and CDR2 FYNNEI. The trim removed 6 bases at V and 3 bases at J, leaving 12 bases unmatched. The CDR3 is made up of 16 amino acids. In DNA, the CDR3 is TGTGCCAGCAGAGGCACCGGGACAGGTTATGACTATGGCTACACCTTC. Protein: CASRGTGTGYDYGYTF.

The chain couples TRBV6-6 to TRBJ1-4; 9 nucleotides agree with TRBD1. Germline CDR1 reads MNHNY; CDR2 reads SVGAGI (reference sequence). This CDR3 contains 13 residues. The junction had 4 bases not matched to a gene; V was cut back by 7 bases and J by 7 bases. Written as DNA, the CDR3 is TGTGCCAGCACTACAGGGGGCTTTGAAAAACTGTTTTTT. Its translation is CASTTGGFEKLFF.

The chain combines TRBV14 with TRBJ2-1, with TRBD1 matching 8 bases. The J segment lost 6 bases and the V segment lost 5 bases, leaving 6 bases of the junction unmatched. This CDR3 region has 14 residues. CDR1 is SGHDN, CDR2 FVKESK, per germline. The CDR3 loop is CASSGQGGPNEQFF. For the CDR3, the DNA is TGTGCCAGCAGCGGACAGGGAGGACCCAATGAGCAGTTCTTC. The variable domain in full, completed from reference TRBV14 and TRBJ2-1, reads EAGVTQFPSHSVIEKGQTVTLRCDPISGHDNLYWYRRVMGKEIKFLLHFVKESKQDESGMPNNRFLAERTGGTYSTLKVQPAELEDSGVYFCASSGQGGPNEQFFGPGTRLTVL.

The rearrangement joins TRBV6-5 to TRBJ1-5; D not resolved. V lost 0 bases to trimming and J lost 7 bases, with 7 bases between them. Per the germline V gene, CDR1 is MNHEY and CDR2 is SVGAGI. The CDR3 loop spans 13 amino acids. CDR3 sequence: CASSYSSHQPQHF. Written as DNA, the CDR3 is TGTGCCAGCAGTTACTCGAGTCACCAGCCCCAGCATTTT.

The rearrangement uses TRBV5-8 and TRBJ1-2; no reliable D call. CDR1 is SGHTS, CDR2 YDEGEE, per germline. Trimming took 7 bases from V and 2 from J, leaving 9 bases between them. CDR3 length: 12 residues. The CDR3 protein is CASEVGNYGYTF. DNA of the CDR3: TGTGCCAGCGAGGTTGGGAACTATGGCTACACCTTC.

The J gene is TRBJ2-2, the V gene TRBV13; a weak D match, TRBD1 (7 bases). The germline V and J ends were trimmed by 5 bases and 7 bases, with 17 bases remaining between them. CDR1 is PRHDT and CDR2 is FYEKMQ in the germline V gene (reference sequence). The CDR3 is made up of 15 amino acids. CDR3 DNA sequence: TGTGCCAGCAGCCTGACAGGGACTCAGTTCGGGGAGCTGTTTTTT. Encoded protein: CASSLTGTQFGELFF.

This chain's CDR3 is CAWSQGGVYEQYF. Written as DNA, the CDR3 is TGTGCCTGGAGTCAGGGAGGGGTCTACGAGCAGTACTTC. The gene calls are TRBV30 and TRBJ2-7, with 7 nucleotides matching TRBD2. V trimming: 2 bases; J trimming: 3 bases; junction bases outside the gene matches: 4. The CDR3 is 13 amino acids. The V gene's germline CDR1 is GTSNPN and CDR2 SVGIG (reference sequence). The whole variable domain, filled in from reference TRBV30 and TRBJ2-7, reads SQTIHQWPATLVQPVGSPLSLECTVEGTSNPNLYWYRQAAGRGLQLLFYSVGIGQISSEVPQNLSASRPQDRQFILSSKKLLLSDSGFYLCAWSQGGVYEQYFGPGTRLTVT.

The chain uses TRBV6-5 and TRBJ1-4; no definite D call. Germline assignment: CDR1 MNHEY and CDR2 SVGAGI. This CDR3 is built from 11 residues. Trimming removed 2 bases from V and 8 bases from J, with 3 bases in between. The CDR3 sequence: CASSYQEKLFF. In nucleotides, the CDR3 is TGTGCCAGCAGTTACCAAGAAAAACTGTTTTTT.

CDR3 amino acids: CASSAGTSQYEQYF. The CDR3 coding sequence is TGTGCCAGCAGCGCCGGGACTAGCCAATACGAGCAGTACTTC. The chain couples TRBV9 to TRBJ2-7, with TRBD2 matching 9 bases. Per the germline V gene, CDR1 is SGDLS and CDR2 is YYNGEE. This CDR3 contains 14 residues. V lost 3 bases and J lost 4; bases outside the gene matches: 5. Full variable domain (missing parts from reference TRBV9 and TRBJ2-7): DSGVTQTPKHLITATGQRVTLRCSPRSGDLSVYWYQQSLDQGLQFLIQYYNGEERAKGNILERFSAQQFPDLHSELNLSSLELGDSALYFCASSAGTSQYEQYFGPGTRLTVT.

V gene TRBV25-1 combines with J gene TRBJ2-7, with D possibly matching TRBD1 (6 bases). This CDR3 spans 15 amino acids. Trimming cost V 8 bases and J 0 bases, with 17 bases left between them. Germline CDR1 and CDR2: MGHDK and SYGVNS. The CDR3 is CASSWGQGTSYEQYF. CDR3 nucleotide sequence: TGTGCCAGCTCATGGGGGCAGGGCACCTCCTACGAGCAGTACTTC.

V gene TRBV27 combines with J gene TRBJ1-1; TRBD1 agrees at 9 bases. This CDR3 spans 14 amino acids. Unmatched junction bases numbered 6, after V lost 9 bases and J lost 1 base. The germline CDR1 and CDR2 sequences are MNHEY and SMNVEV (reference sequence). CDR3 nucleotide sequence: TGTGCCAGTCGGACAGGGGAAACGAACACTGAAGCTTTCTTT. Residues: CASRTGETNTEAFF.

This sequence joins TRBV19 and TRBJ1-2, with TRBD1 matching 8 bases. Trimming took 9 bases from V and 8 from J; bases not matched to a gene: 11. CDR3 size: 13 residues. The V gene's germline CDR1 is LNHDA and CDR2 SQIVND (reference sequence). CDR3 protein: CASRARGHPGYTF. Here the CDR3 DNA reads TGTGCCAGCCGGGCCAGGGGGCATCCGGGCTACACCTTC.

This sequence joins TRBV5-1 and TRBJ1-5, with D unclear. The germline V and J ends were trimmed by 1 base and 3 bases, with 11 bases remaining between them. This CDR3 region has 15 residues. Germline lookup yields CDR1 SGHRS and CDR2 YFSETQ. CDR3 nucleotides: TGCGCCAGCAGCTTGTTCGGAGACTACAATCAGCCCCAGCATTTT. Protein sequence: CASSLFGDYNQPQHF.